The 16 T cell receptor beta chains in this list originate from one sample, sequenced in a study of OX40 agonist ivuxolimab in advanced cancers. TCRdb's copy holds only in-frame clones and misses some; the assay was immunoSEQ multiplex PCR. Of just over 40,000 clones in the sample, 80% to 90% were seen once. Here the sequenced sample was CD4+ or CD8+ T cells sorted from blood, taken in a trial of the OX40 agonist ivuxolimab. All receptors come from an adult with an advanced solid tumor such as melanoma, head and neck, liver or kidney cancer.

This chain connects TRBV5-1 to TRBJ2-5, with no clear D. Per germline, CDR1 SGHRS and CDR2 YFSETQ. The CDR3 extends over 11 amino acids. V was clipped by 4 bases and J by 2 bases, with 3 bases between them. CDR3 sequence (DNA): TGCGCCAGCAGCCTACAAGAGACCCAGTACTTC. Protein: CASSLQETQYF.

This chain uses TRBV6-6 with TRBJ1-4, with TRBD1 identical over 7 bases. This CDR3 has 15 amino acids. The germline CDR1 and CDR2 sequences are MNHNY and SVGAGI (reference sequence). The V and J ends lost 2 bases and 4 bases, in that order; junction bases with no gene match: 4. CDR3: CASSYIGGFNEKLFF. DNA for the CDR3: TGTGCCAGCAGTTACATAGGGGGCTTTAATGAAAAACTGTTTTTT.

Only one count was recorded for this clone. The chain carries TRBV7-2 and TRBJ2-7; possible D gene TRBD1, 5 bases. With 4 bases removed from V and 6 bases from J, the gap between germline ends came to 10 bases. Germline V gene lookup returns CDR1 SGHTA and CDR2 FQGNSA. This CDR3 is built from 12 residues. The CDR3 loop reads CASSWTDTEQYF. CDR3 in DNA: TGTGCCAGCAGCTGGACGGACACCGAGCAGTACTTC.

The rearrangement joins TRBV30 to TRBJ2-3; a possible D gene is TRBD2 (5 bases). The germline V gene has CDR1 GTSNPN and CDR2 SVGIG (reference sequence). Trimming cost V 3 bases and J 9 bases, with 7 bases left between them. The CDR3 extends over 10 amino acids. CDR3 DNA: TGTGCCTGGAGGGAGGTCACGCAGTATTTT. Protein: CAWREVTQYF.

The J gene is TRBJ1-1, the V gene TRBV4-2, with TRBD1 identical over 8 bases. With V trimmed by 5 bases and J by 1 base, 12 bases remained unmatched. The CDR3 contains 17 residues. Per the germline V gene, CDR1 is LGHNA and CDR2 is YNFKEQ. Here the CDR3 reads CASSLSRGLMGNTEAFF. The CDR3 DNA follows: TGTGCCAGCAGCTTGTCCAGGGGGCTAATGGGGAACACTGAAGCTTTCTTT.

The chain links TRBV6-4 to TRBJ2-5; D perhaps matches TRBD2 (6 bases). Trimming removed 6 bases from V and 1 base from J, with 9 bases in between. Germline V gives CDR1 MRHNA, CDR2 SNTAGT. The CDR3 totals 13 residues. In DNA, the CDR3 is TGTGCCAGCAGCCCTAGCGCCCAAGAGACCCAGTACTTC. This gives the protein CASSPSAQETQYF.

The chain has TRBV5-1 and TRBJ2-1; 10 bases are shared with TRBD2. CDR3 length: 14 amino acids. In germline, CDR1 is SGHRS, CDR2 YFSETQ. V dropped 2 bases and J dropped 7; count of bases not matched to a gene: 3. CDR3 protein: CASSFVTSGNEQFF. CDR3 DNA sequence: TGCGCCAGCAGCTTTGTGACTAGCGGGAATGAGCAGTTCTTC.

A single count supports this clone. The CDR3 sequence: CASSQSYSTDTQYF. In DNA form, the CDR3 reads TGTGCCAGCAGCCAGTCTTATAGCACAGATACGCAGTATTTT. This chain joins TRBV7-6 and TRBJ2-3; D unresolved. V was trimmed by 5 bases and J by 0 bases, leaving 9 bases between them. The CDR3 covers 14 residues. The germline V gene has CDR1 SGHVS and CDR2 FNYEAQ.

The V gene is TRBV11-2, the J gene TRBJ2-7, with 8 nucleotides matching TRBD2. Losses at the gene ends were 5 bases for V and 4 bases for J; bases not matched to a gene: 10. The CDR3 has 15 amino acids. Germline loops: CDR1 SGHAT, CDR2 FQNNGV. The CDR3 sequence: CASSPTSGSFYEQYF. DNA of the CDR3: TGTGCCAGCAGCCCAACTAGCGGATCGTTTTACGAGCAGTACTTC.

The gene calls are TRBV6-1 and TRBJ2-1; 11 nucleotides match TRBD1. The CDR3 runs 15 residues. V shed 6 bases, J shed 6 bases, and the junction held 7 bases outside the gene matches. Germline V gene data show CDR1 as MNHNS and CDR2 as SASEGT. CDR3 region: CASSRLGTGGNEQFF. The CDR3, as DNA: TGTGCCAGCAGCCGTCTCGGGACAGGGGGCAATGAGCAGTTCTTC.

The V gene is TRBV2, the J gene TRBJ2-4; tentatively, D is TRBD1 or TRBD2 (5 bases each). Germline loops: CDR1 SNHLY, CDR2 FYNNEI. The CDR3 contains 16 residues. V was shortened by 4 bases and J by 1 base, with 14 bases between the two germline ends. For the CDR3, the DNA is TGTGCCAGCAGTGTCCTCCAAGAGGGGGCCAAAAACATTCAGTACTTC. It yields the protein CASSVLQEGAKNIQYF.

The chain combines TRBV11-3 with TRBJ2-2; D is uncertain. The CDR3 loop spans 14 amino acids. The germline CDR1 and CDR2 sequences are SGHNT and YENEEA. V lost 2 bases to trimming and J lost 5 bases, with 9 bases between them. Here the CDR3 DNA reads TGTGCCAGCAGCTTAATCTATGTGACCGGGGAGCTGTTTTTT. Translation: CASSLIYVTGELFF.

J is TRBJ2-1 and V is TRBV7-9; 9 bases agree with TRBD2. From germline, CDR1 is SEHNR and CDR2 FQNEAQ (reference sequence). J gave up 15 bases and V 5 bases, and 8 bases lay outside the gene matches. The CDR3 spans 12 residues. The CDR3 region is CASSPSSGMGFF. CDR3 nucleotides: TGTGCCAGCAGCCCGTCTAGCGGGATGGGGTTCTTC.

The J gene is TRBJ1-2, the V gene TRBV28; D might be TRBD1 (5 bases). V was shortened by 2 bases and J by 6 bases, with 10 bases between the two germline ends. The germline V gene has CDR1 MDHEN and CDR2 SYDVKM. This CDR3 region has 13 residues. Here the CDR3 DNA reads TGTGCCAGCAGTTTACGGGGACGAAATGGCTACACCTTC. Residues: CASSLRGRNGYTF.

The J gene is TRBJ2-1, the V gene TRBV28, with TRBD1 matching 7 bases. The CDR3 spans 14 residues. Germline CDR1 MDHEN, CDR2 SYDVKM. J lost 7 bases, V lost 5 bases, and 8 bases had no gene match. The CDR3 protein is CASSPPGQRNEQFF. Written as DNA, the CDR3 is TGTGCCAGCAGTCCCCCGGGACAGAGGAATGAGCAGTTCTTC.

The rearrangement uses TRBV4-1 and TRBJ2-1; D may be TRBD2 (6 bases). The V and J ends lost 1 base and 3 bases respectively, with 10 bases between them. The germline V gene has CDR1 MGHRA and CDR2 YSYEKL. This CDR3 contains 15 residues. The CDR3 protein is CASSQVTGDYNEQFF. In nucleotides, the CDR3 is TGCGCCAGCAGCCAAGTTACGGGAGACTACAATGAGCAGTTCTTC.